Reported below is one TCR beta chain. The specificity of this receptor is unknown. No base-level quality is on record; no much larger clone is a single base apart. The germline V gene (reference sequence) specifies DFQATT as CDR1 and SNEGSKA as CDR2. The cysteine opens and the phenylalanine closes a CDR3 of 14 amino acids. Of all the DNA, just the CDR3 is kept, 42 bases in frame from base 1. Unmatched junction bases come to 7, with V trimmed by 1 base and J by 7 bases. The library was obtained by RT-PCR. The sequencer listed for this sample is NextSeq 550. TCRdb ran its own pipeline on the public reads, namely fastp trimming at Q25 and MiXCR clone calling, and kept in-frame beta chains. Identical CDR3 protein sequences are pooled into one entry, listed with their most common genes and DNA. The sample contains 25,000 to 40,000 distinct CDR3 sequences, around 33% of them found a single time. The ten largest clones add up to approximately 82% of the sample.

This record belongs to a study of patients and donors after allogeneic stem cell transplantation (dated by TCRdb to 2019 to 2021). This receptor was identified in a human donor who was either an allogeneic HSCT recipient or a stem cell or donor lymphocyte infusion donor (not recorded which). It is not recorded whose cells these are; they may come from a transplant donor. The sequence links TRBV20-1 to TRBJ2-1; the central 7 bases match TRBD1. Sequenced sample: blood, either unsorted or a sorted T cell fraction (not recorded which). The CDR3 sequence is CSARAGTVYNEQFF. The base sequence is TGCAGTGCTAGAGCCGGGACAGTCTATAATGAGCAGTTCTTC.